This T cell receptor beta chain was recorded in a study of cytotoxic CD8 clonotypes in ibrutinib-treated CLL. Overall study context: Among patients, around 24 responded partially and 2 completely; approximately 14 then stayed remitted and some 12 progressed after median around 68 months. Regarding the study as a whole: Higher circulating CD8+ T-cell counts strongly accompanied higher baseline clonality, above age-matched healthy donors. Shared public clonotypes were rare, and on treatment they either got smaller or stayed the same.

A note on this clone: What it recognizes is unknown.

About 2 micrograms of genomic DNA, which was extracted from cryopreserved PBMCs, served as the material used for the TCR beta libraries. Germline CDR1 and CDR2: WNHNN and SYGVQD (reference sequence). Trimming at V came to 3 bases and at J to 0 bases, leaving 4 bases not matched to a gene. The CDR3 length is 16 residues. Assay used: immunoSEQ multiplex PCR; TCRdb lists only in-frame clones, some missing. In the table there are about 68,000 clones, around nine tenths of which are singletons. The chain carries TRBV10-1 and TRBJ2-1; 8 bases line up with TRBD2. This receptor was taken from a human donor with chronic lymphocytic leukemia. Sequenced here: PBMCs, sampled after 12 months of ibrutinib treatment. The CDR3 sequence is CASSEIAGYSYNEQFF. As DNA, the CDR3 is TGCGCCAGCAGTGAAATAGCGGGATACTCCTACAATGAGCAGTTCTTC.